This T cell receptor beta chain was recorded in a study of post-analysis software for immune sequencing data. Study overall: The disease courses covered relapsing-remitting, secondary progressive and progressive-relapsing multiple sclerosis. Study-wide results and limits: Normalized Chao1 diversity was significantly reduced in patients versus controls. Clustering by F measure revealed strong co-clustering among samples prepared together in one batch.

Unique molecular identifiers featured in each of the TCR beta cDNA libraries. Between roughly 1 and 11 million T cells gave rise to some 490,000 cDNA molecules. One entry per CDR3 protein results from TCRdb running MiXCR on the PCR reads. There are about 540,000 distinct CDR3 sequences in the sample; approximately 31% occur only once, and 5% to 6% lies in the top ten. Worth noting for this clonotype: Antigen unknown.

This receptor was obtained from a girl aged 2 to 17 with multiple sclerosis. Sequenced: blood.

CDR3 bases: TGCGCCAGCAGCTCCAGACAGGGAGAGACCCAGTACTTC. Translated: CASSSRQGETQYF. The chain couples TRBV5-1 to TRBJ2-5, with 7 nucleotides matching TRBD1. Germline V lookup: CDR1 SGHRS, CDR2 YFSETQ. V dropped 3 bases and J dropped 4; count of bases not matched to a gene: 3. The CDR3 has 13 residues.